This T cell receptor (beta chain) was observed in a study of sequential checkpoint blockade in melanoma. Sample treatment: randomized to nivolumab then ipilimumab (arm A) or the reverse (arm B). Here immunoSEQ multiplex PCR was the method, and the copy in TCRdb shows in-frame clones only, minus some. The sample consists of approximately 31,000 clones, about 86% of them appearing once. Unmatched junction bases numbered 11, after V lost 10 bases and J lost 6 bases. The CDR3 runs 15 residues. The germline CDR1 and CDR2 sequences are MNHEY and SVGAGI. This sequence originates from a human donor with melanoma. The sequencing used CD8+ T cells sorted from blood (inferred from file names), collected from a patient given nivolumab and ipilimumab in sequence. The rearrangement links TRBV6-5 to TRBJ2-1; 11 bases line up with TRBD1. DNA of the CDR3: TGTGCCACCAGCACAACCGGGACAGGGGGCAATGAGCAGTTCTTC. Translation: CATSTTGTGGNEQFF.